A selection of T cell receptor beta chains follows, all from one sample in a study of long-term antiretroviral therapy in people with HIV. Profiled with immunoSEQ multiplex PCR; TCRdb holds only in-frame clones, not every one. The data hold about 17,000 clones, with 95% observed a single time. Sequencing used unsorted PBMCs, obtained 10 to 13 years after starting antiretroviral therapy. The receptors derive from a young man with HIV. Both conserved end residues are part of each CDR3. D genes are given only for firm matches. For some rows the clone size is stated as once, few or many, or as a class when expanded; others skip it.

J: TRBJ1-5
D: TRBD1
size: .
V: TRBV28
CDR3: CASSAGQGSYQPQHF
DNA: TGTGCCAGCAGTGCCGGACAGGGGAGCTATCAGCCCCAGCATTTT

J: TRBJ1-5
D: .
size: .
V: TRBV5-6
CDR3: CASSFLGGGQGQPQHF
DNA: TGTGCCAGCAGCTTTCTCGGCGGGGGGCAGGGTCAGCCCCAGCATTTT

J: TRBJ2-5
D: TRBD2
size: .
V: TRBV6-5
CDR3: CASRKRGDQETQYF
DNA: TGTGCCAGCAGGAAGCGGGGGGACCAAGAGACCCAGTACTTC

J: TRBJ1-2
D: TRBD1
size: .
V: TRBV6-5
CDR3: CASSYSGQGASYTF
DNA: TGTGCCAGCAGTTACAGTGGACAGGGGGCGAGCTACACCTTC

J: TRBJ2-1
D: .
size: few
V: TRBV27
CDR3: CASSSPRAGSDEQFF
DNA: TGTGCCAGCAGTTCCCCCAGGGCAGGAAGCGATGAGCAGTTCTTC

J: TRBJ2-3
D: TRBD2
size: .
V: TRBV6-1
CDR3: CASRVAGGLLDTQYF
DNA: TGTGCCAGCAGGGTAGCGGGGGGACTCCTCGATACGCAGTATTTT

J: TRBJ2-1
D: TRBD2
size: .
V: TRBV4-1
CDR3: CASRLGLEKNEQFF
DNA: TGCGCCAGCAGATTGGGACTAGAAAAGAATGAGCAGTTCTTC

J: TRBJ1-1
D: TRBD1
size: .
V: TRBV7-9
CDR3: CASNLQGGTEAFF
DNA: TGTGCCAGCAATCTACAGGGGGGAACTGAAGCTTTCTTT

J: TRBJ1-3
D: TRBD1
size: .
V: TRBV5-1
CDR3: CASSLETGDYGNTIYF
DNA: TGCGCCAGCAGCTTGGAGACAGGGGATTATGGAAACACCATATATTTT

J: TRBJ2-7
D: .
size: .
V: TRBV10-3
CDR3: CAISESSDRDEQYF
DNA: TGTGCCATCAGTGAGTCCTCCGACCGAGACGAGCAGTACTTC

J: TRBJ2-5
D: .
size: once
V: TRBV11-2
CDR3: CASSLDRGTLETQYF
DNA: TGTGCCAGCAGCTTAGATAGGGGGACATTAGAGACCCAGTACTTC